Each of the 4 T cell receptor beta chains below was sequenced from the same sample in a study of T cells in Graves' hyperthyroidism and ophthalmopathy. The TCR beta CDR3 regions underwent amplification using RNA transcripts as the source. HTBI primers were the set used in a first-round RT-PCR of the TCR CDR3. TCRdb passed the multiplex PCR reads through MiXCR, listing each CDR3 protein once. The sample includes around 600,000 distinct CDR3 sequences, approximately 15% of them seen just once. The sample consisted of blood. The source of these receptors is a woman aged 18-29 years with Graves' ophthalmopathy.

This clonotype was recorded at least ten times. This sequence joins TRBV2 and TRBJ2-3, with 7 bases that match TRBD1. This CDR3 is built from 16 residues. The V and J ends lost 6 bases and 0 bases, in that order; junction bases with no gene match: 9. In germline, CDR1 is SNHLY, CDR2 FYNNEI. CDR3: CASSLYRGSSTDTQYF. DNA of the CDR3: TGTGCCAGCAGCCTATACAGGGGCTCTAGCACAGATACGCAGTATTTT.

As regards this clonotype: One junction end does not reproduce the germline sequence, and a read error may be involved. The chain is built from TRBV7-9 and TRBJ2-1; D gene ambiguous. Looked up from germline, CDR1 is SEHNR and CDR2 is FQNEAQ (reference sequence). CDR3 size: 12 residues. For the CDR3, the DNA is TGTGCCAGCAGAAACGTCTACAATGAGCAGTCCTTC. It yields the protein CASRNVYNEQSF.

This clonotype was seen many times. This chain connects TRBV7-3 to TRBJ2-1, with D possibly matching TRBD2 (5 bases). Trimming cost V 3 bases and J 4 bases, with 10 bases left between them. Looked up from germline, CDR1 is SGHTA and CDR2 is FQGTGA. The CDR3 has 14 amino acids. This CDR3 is CASSFTTMYNEQFF. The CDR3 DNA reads TGTGCCAGCAGCTTCACGACTATGTACAATGAGCAGTTCTTC.

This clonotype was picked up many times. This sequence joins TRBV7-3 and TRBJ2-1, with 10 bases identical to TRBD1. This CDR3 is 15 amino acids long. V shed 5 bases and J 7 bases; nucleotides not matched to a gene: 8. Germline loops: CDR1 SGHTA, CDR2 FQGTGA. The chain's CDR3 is CASSRSGDRGNEQFF. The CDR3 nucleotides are TGTGCCAGCAGCCGCAGCGGGGACAGGGGAAATGAGCAGTTCTTC. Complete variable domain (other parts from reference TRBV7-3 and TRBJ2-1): GAGVSQTPSNKVTEKGKYVELRCDPISGHTALYWYRQSLGQGPEFLIYFQGTGAADDSGLPNDRFFAVRPEGSVSTLKIQRTERGDSAVYLCASSRSGDRGNEQFFGPGTRLTVL.